This TCR beta chain was observed in a study of cytomegalovirus exposure and HLA in healthy donors. V was shortened by 4 bases and J by 3 bases, with 10 bases between the two germline ends. The germline CDR1 and CDR2 sequences are SGHRS and YFSETQ. The CDR3 loop spans 13 amino acids. Primers included in the PCR were 60 Vbeta and 13 Jbeta primers. Method: immunoSEQ multiplex PCR; TCRdb's copy keeps in-frame clones and lacks some. The table has some 130,000 clones, 60% to 85% seen once. The source material was PBMCs. The receptor was isolated from a human donor in good health. The rearrangement joins TRBV5-1 to TRBJ1-2; D possibly corresponds to TRBD1 (6 bases). In nucleotides, the CDR3 is TGCGCCAGCAGCGCACAGGGAGACTATGGCTACACCTTC. This codes for CASSAQGDYGYTF.